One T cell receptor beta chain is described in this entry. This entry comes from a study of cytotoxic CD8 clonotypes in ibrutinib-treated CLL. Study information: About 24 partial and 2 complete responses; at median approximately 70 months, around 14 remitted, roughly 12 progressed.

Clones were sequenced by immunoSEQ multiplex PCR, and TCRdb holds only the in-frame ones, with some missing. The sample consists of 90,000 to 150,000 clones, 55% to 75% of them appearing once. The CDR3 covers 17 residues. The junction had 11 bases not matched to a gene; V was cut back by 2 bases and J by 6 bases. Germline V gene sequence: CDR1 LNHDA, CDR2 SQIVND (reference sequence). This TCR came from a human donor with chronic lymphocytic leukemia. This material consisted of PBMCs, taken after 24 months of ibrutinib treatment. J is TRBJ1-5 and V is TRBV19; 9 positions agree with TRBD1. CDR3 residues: CASSITGGVVLGQPQHF. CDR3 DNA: TGTGCCAGTAGTATAACAGGGGGCGTAGTGCTCGGTCAGCCCCAGCATTTT. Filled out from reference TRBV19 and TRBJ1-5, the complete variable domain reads DGGITQSPKYLFRKEGQNVTLSCEQNLNHDAMYWYRQDPGQGLRLIYYSQIVNDFQKGDIAEGYSVSREKKESFPLTVTSAQKNPTAFYLCASSITGGVVLGQPQHFGDGTRLSIL.